This T cell receptor (beta chain) comes out of a study of radiotherapy plus CTLA-4 blockade in lung cancer. Study summary: Disease control was achieved by about 29% of patients, and objective responses by 18%. General study results and limits: The best predictor of response was reported to be early blood T cell clone dynamics, with interferon-beta.

The method was immunoSEQ multiplex PCR; TCRdb's version includes in-frame clones alone and lacks a portion of them. Of around 80,000 clones in the sample, approximately 73% were seen once. CDR1 is SGHRS, CDR2 YFSETQ, per germline. Between the trimmed V and J ends, which lost 4 bases and 2 bases, there was a span of 14 bases. The CDR3 spans 15 residues. On this clone itself: What it binds is unknown.

The starting material was peripheral blood, obtained from a patient treated with radiotherapy plus ipilimumab. This sequence joins TRBV5-1 and TRBJ2-3; perhaps TRBD1 as D (6 bases). This clonotype was sampled from a human donor with non-small cell lung cancer whose response to radiotherapy plus ipilimumab could not be evaluated. DNA for the CDR3: TGCGCCAGCAGCCCCCTGGGACAATTCACAGATACGCAGTATTTT. This sequence encodes CASSPLGQFTDTQYF.